The clone carrying this T cell receptor (beta chain) was counted at least ten times. This record belongs to a study of neurological immune-mediated disorders. J lost 5 bases, V lost 1 base, and 4 bases had no gene match. The CDR3 sequence is 15 residues long. Germline V lookup: CDR1 LGHDT, CDR2 YNNKEL (reference sequence). In TCRdb, the 5' RACE reads were re-called with MiXCR into one record per CDR3 protein. The profile shows 84,000 or so distinct CDR3 sequences, approximately 10% of them singletons. The gene calls are TRBV3-1 and TRBJ2-5; 10 bases align to TRBD2. Material for sequencing was PBMCs. The sequence was collected from a man in his forties in good health. The chain's CDR3 is CASSQGLAGMETQYF. The CDR3 coding sequence is TGTGCCAGCAGCCAAGGACTAGCGGGCATGGAGACCCAGTACTTC.